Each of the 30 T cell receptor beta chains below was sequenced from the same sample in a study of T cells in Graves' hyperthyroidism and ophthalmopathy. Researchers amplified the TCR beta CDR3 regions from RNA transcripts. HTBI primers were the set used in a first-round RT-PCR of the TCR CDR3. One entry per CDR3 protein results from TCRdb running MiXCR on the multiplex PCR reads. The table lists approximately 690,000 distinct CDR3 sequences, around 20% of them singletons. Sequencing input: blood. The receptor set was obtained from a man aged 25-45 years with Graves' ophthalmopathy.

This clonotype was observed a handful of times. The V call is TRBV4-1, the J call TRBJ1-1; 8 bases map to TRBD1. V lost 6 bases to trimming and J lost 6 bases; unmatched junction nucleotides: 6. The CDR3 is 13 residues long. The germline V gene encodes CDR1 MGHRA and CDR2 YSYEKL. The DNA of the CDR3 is TGCGCCAGCAGATGGACAGGGAAAGCTGAAGCTTTCTTT. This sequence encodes CASRWTGKAEAFF.

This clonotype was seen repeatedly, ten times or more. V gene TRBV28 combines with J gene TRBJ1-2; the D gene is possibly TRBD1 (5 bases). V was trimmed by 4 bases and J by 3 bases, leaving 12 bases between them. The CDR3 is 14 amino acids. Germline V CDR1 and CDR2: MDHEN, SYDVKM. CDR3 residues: CASSWTIPYYGYTF. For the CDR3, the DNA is TGTGCCAGCAGTTGGACAATCCCCTACTATGGCTACACCTTC.

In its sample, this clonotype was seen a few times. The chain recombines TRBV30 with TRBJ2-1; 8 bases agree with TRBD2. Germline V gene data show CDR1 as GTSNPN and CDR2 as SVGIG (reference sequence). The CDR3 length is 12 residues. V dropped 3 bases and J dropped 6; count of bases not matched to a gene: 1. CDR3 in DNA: TGTGCCTGGAGCGGACTAGCCAATGAGCAGTTCTTC. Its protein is CAWSGLANEQFF.

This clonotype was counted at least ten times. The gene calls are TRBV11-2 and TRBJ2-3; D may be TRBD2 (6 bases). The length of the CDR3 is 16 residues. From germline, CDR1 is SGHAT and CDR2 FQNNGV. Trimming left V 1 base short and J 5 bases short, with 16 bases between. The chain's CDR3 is CASSLVGGDEVDTQYF. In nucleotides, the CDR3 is TGTGCCAGCAGCTTAGTTGGCGGGGACGAGGTAGATACGCAGTATTTT.

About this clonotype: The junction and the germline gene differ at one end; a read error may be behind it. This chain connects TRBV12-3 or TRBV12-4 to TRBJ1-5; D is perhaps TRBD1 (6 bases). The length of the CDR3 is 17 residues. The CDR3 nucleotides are TGTGCCAGCAGTGTTGCACAGGGAGGTTTGGGCAATCAGCCCCGGCATTTT. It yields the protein CASSVAQGGLGNQPRHF.

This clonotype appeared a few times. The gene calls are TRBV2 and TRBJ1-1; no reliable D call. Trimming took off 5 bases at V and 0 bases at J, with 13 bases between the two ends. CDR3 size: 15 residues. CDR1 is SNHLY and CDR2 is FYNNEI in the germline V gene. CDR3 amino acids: CASSKGPYLNTEAFF. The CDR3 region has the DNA TGTGCCAGCAGTAAAGGGCCCTATCTGAACACTGAAGCTTTCTTT.

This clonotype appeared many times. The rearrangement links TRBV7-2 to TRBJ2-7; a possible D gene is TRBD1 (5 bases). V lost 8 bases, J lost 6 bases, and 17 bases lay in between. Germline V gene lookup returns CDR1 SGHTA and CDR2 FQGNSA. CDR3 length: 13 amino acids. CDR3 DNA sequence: TGTGCCAGCGGAGTAGGGGTGGGCGGCGAGCAGTACTTC. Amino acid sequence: CASGVGVGGEQYF.

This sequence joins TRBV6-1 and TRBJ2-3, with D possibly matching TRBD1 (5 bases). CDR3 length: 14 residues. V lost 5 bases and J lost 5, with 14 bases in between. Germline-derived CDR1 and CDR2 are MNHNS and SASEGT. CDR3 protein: CASSRAGRIDTQYF. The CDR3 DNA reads TGTGCCAGCAGTAGGGCAGGGCGGATAGATACGCAGTATTTT.

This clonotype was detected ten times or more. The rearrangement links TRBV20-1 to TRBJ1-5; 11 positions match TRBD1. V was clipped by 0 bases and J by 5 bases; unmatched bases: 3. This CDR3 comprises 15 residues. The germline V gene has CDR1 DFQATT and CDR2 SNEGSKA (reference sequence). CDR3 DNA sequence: TGCAGTGCTAGAGAAGGGACAGGGGGATATCAGCCCCAGCATTTT. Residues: CSAREGTGGYQPQHF.

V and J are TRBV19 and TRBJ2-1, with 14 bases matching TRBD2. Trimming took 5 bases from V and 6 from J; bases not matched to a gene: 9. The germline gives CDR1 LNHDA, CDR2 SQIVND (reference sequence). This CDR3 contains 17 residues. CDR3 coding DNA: TGTGCCAGTAGTCCCCGACTAGCGGGAGGGCCTAGCAATGAGCAGTTCTTC. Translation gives CASSPRLAGGPSNEQFF.

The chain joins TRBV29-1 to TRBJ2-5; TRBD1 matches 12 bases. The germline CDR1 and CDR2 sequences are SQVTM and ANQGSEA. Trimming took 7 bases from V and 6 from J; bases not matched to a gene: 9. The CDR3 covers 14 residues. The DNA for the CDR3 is TGCAGCGCCACCGGGACAGGGGGCGTGAAGACCCAGTACTTC. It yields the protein CSATGTGGVKTQYF.

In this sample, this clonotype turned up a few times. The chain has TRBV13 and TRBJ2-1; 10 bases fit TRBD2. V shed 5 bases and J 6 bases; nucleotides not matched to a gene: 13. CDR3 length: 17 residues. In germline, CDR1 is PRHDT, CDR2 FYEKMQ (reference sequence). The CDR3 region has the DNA TGTGCCAGCAGCGGGCGACAGGGACCTAGCGGGAGCAATGAGCAGTTCTTC. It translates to CASSGRQGPSGSNEQFF. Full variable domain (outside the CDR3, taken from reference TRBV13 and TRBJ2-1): AAGVIQSPRHLIKEKRETATLKCYPIPRHDTVYWYQQGPGQDPQFLISFYEKMQSDKGSIPDRFSAQQFSDYHSELNMSSLELGDSALYFCASSGRQGPSGSNEQFFGPGTRLTVL.

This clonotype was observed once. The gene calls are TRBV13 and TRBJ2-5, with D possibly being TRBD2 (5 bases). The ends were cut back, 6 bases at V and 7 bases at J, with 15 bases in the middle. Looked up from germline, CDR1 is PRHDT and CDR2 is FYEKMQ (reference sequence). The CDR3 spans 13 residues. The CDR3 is CASSGVRGSTQYF. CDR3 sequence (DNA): TGTGCCAGCAGTGGGGTACGGGGATCGACCCAGTACTTC.

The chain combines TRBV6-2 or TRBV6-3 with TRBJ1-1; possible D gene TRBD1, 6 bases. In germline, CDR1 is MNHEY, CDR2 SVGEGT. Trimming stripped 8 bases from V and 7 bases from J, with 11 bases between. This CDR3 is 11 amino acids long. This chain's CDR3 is CASGGAVEAFF. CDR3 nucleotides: TGTGCCAGCGGGGGGGCTGTTGAAGCTTTCTTT.

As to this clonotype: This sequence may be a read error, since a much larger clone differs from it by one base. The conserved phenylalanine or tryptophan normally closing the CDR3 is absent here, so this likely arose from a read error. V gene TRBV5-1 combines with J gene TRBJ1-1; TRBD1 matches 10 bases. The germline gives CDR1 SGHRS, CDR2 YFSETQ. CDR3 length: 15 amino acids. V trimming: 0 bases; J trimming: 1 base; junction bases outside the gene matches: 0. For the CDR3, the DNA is TGCGCCAGCAGCTTGGGGACAGGGGGGAACACTGAAGCTTTCTCT. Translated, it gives CASSLGTGGNTEAFS.

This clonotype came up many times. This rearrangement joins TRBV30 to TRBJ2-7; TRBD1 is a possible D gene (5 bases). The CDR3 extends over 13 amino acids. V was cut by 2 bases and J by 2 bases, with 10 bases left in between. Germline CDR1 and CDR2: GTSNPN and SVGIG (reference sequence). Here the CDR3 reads CAWSRGGPYEQYF. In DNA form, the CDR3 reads TGTGCCTGGAGTAGGGGCGGTCCCTACGAGCAGTACTTC.

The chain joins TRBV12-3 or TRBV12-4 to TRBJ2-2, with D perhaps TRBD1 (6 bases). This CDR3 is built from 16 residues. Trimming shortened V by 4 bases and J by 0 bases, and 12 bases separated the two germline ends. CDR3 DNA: TGTGCCAGCAGTTCTGTCCCAGGGGCGAACACCGGGGAGCTGTTTTTT. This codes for CASSSVPGANTGELFF.

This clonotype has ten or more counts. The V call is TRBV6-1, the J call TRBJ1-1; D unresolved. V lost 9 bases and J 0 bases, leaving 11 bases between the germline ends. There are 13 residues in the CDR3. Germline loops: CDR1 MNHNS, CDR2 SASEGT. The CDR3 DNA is TGTGCCAGTCAACAGACAATGAACACTGAAGCTTTCTTT. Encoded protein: CASQQTMNTEAFF.

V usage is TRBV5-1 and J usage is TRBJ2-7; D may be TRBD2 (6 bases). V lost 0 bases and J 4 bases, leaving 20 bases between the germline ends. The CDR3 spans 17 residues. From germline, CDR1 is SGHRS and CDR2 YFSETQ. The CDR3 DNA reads TGCGCCAGCAGCTTGGAGGGCGTAGCTAGCGAAATTTACGAGCAGTACTTC. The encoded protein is CASSLEGVASEIYEQYF.

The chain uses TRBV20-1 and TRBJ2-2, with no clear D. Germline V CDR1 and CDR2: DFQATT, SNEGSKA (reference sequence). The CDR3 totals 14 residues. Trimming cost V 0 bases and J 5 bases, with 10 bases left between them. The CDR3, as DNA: TGCAGTGCTAGAGACCCCGCGGCGACCGGGGAGCTGTTTTTT. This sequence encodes CSARDPAATGELFF.

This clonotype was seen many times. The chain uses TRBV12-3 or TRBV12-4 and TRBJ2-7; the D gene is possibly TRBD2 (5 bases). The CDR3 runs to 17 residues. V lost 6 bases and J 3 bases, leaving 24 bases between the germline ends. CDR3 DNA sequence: TGTGCCAGCAGCCCCTCCATTGAGCGGAGCCTCAACTACGAGCAGTACTTC. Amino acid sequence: CASSPSIERSLNYEQYF.

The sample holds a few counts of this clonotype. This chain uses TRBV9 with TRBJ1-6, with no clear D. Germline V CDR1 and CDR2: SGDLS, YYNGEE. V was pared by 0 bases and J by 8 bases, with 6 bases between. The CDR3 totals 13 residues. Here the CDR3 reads CASSVAWDSPLHF. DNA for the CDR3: TGTGCCAGCAGCGTAGCGTGGGATTCACCCCTCCACTTT.

The CDR3 reads CASSFPLGDGTEAFF. The DNA of the CDR3 is TGTGCCAGCAGTTTCCCACTGGGGGATGGGACTGAAGCTTTCTTT. The chain has TRBV28 and TRBJ1-1; the D gene is possibly TRBD1 (5 bases). Germline V CDR1 and CDR2: MDHEN, SYDVKM. V was pared by 3 bases and J by 5 bases, with 16 bases between. The CDR3 spans 15 residues. Drawing the rest from reference TRBV28 and TRBJ1-1, the complete variable domain is DVKVTQSSRYLVKRTGEKVFLECVQDMDHENMFWYRQDPGLGLRLIYFSYDVKMKEKGDIPEGYSVSREKKERFSLILESASTNQTSMYLCASSFPLGDGTEAFFGQGTRLTVV.

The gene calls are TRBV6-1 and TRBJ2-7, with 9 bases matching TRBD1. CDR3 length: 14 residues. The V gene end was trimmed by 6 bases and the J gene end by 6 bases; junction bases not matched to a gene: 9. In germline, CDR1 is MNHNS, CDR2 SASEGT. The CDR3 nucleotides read TGTGCCAGCAGACCCGGGACAGGGTTCGGCGAGCAGTACTTC. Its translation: CASRPGTGFGEQYF.

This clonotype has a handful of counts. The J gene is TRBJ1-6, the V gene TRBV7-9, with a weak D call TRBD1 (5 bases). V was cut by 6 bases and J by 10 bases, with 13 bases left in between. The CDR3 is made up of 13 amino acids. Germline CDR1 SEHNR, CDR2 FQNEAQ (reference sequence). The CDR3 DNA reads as TGTGCCAGCAGATCGGGTGGGGGGTCACCCCTCCACTTT. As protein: CASRSGGGSPLHF.

This CDR3 reads CASSSDTGTYEKLFF. In DNA, the CDR3 is TGCGCCAGCAGCTCCGATACCGGGACTTATGAAAAACTGTTTTTT. The J gene is TRBJ1-4, the V gene TRBV5-1, with D tentatively TRBD1 (5 bases). The CDR3 is made up of 15 amino acids. V was pared by 3 bases and J by 6 bases, with 15 bases between. From germline, CDR1 is SGHRS and CDR2 YFSETQ.

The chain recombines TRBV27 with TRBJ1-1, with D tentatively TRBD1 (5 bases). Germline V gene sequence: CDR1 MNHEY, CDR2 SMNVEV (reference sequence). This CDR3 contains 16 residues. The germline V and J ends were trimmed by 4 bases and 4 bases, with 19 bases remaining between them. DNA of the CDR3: TGTGCCAGCAGTTCGTCCTTTGAGGGGCTAGGCACTGAAGCTTTCTTT. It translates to CASSSSFEGLGTEAFF.

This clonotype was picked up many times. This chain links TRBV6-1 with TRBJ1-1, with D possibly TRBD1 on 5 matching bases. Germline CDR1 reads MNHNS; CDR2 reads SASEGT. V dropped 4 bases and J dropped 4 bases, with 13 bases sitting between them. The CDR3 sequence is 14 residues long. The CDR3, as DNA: TGTGCCAGCAGTGCTCGAGGGGTAGGCACTGAAGCTTTCTTT. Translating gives CASSARGVGTEAFF.

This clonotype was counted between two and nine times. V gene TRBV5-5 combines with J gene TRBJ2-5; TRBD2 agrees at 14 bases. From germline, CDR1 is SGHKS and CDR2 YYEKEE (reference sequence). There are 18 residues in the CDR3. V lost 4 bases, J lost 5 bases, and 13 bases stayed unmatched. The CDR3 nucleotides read TGTGCCAGCAGCCTCAGACTAGCGGGAGGGCTATTGGGCGAGACCCAGTACTTC. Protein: CASSLRLAGGLLGETQYF.

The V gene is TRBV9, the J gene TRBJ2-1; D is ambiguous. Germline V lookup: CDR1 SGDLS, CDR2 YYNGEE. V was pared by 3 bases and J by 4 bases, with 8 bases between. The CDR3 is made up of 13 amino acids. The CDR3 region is CASSAFLYNEQFF. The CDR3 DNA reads TGTGCCAGCAGCGCCTTCCTTTACAATGAGCAGTTCTTC.